One sample yielded the 5 T cell receptor beta chains listed below, sequenced in a study of CD8+CD57+ T cells in acquired aplastic anemia. Patients chosen for sequencing had shown CD8+CD57+ cell expansion by flow cytometry. Genomic DNA acted as the template from which TCR beta VDJ combination and CDR3 sequence profiling were carried out. TCRdb reanalysed the reads using MiXCR and keeps one entry per CDR3 protein. The table has roughly 93,000 distinct CDR3 sequences, 65% to 70% seen once; the top ten hold over 55%. Sequencing used sorted CD4+, CD8+, or CD8+CD57+ T cells (not recorded which) from PBMCs. These receptors all stem from a human donor with aplastic anemia.

This sequence joins TRBV10-3 and TRBJ2-3, with TRBD1 matching 10 bases. Germline lookup yields CDR1 ENHRY and CDR2 SYGVKD. This CDR3 comprises 16 residues. V gave up 10 bases and J gave up 0 bases; unmatched junction bases: 10. CDR3 DNA: TGTGCCAGCGACGGGACAGGGGCTATGAGCACAGATACGCAGTATTTT. Amino acids: CASDGTGAMSTDTQYF.

The CDR3 protein is CATSRSSYEQYF. In DNA, the CDR3 is TGTGCCACCAGCCGTTCTTCCTACGAGCAGTACTTC. The chain couples TRBV15 to TRBJ2-7; no firm D call. Germline CDR1 and CDR2: LNHNV and YYDKDF (reference sequence). This CDR3 is built from 12 residues. V gave up 5 bases and J gave up 1 base, with 6 bases separating them. Combining the CDR3 with reference TRBV15 and TRBJ2-7 gives the whole variable domain DAMVIQNPRYQVTQFGKPVTLSCSQTLNHNVMYWYQQKSSQAPKLLFHYYDKDFNNEADTPDNFQSRRPNTSFCFLDIRSPGLGDTAMYLCATSRSSYEQYFGPGTRLTVT.

In DNA form, the CDR3 reads TGTGCCAGCAGTTTAGGGCAGGGTGGCGGCTACACCTTC. Amino acid sequence: CASSLGQGGGYTF. The V gene is TRBV14, the J gene TRBJ1-2; maybe TRBD1 (5 bases). Per germline, CDR1 SGHDN and CDR2 FVKESK. Trimming pared 6 bases from V and 8 bases from J, leaving 16 bases between. The CDR3 is 13 amino acids.

This clonotype was counted a single time. J is TRBJ1-6 and V is TRBV20-1, with 8 bases identical to TRBD1. Germline V gives CDR1 DFQATT, CDR2 SNEGSKA (reference sequence). The CDR3 has 14 amino acids. Trimming took 5 bases from V and 7 from J; bases not matched to a gene: 7. CDR3 amino acids: CSAGDRNNNSPLHF. CDR3 coding DNA: TGCAGTGCTGGGGACAGGAACAACAATTCACCCCTCCACTTT.

This clonotype was recorded a few times. This rearrangement joins TRBV14 to TRBJ2-1; no clear D. Trimming removed 1 base at V and 4 bases at J, with 8 bases between. CDR1 is SGHDN, CDR2 FVKESK, per germline. The CDR3 extends over 14 amino acids. The CDR3 coding sequence is TGTGCCAGCAGCCAAGTACGAGAATACAATGAGCAGTTCTTC. Amino acids: CASSQVREYNEQFF. The whole variable domain, remainder taken from reference TRBV14 and TRBJ2-1, is EAGVTQFPSHSVIEKGQTVTLRCDPISGHDNLYWYRRVMGKEIKFLLHFVKESKQDESGMPNNRFLAERTGGTYSTLKVQPAELEDSGVYFCASSQVREYNEQFFGPGTRLTVL.